This passage covers 16 T cell receptor beta chains from one sample sequenced in a study of blood T cell repertoires in COVID-19. TCRdb's table, derived via immunoSEQ multiplex PCR, lists solely in-frame clones and lacks some. Here the sample spans some 300,000 clones, more than 70% being singletons. The sample consisted of PBMCs or T cells enriched from blood (not recorded which). These receptors came from a woman in her sixties in a cohort exposed to, infected with or recovered from COVID-19 (not recorded which).

The chain links TRBV5-1 to TRBJ1-2; no clear D. Germline CDR1 is SGHRS and CDR2 is YFSETQ. Trimming pared 0 bases from V and 6 bases from J, leaving 12 bases between. CDR3 length: 14 amino acids. The DNA of the CDR3 is TGCGCCAGCAGCTTGGAGGCCGCGGGGAATGGCTACACCTTC. It codes for CASSLEAAGNGYTF.

J is TRBJ1-2 and V is TRBV28, with unresolved D. Trimming left V 6 bases short and J 5 bases short, with 22 bases between. Germline V CDR1 and CDR2: MDHEN, SYDVKM. The CDR3 has 16 amino acids. This CDR3 is CASRGPAELRVYGYTF. CDR3 nucleotides: TGTGCCAGCAGGGGCCCAGCGGAACTAAGAGTTTATGGCTACACCTTC.

The V call is TRBV24-1, the J call TRBJ2-2, with 7 bases aligning to TRBD2. Trimming took 0 bases from V and 5 from J; bases not matched to a gene: 8. Per germline, CDR1 KGHDR and CDR2 SFDVKD. This CDR3 has 17 amino acids. CDR3 nucleotide sequence: TGTGCCACCAGTGATTTGGTAGTCTGGGAGGGGACCGGGGAGCTGTTTTTT. Protein: CATSDLVVWEGTGELFF.

The chain has TRBV9 and TRBJ1-1, with unresolved D. The CDR3 is 13 amino acids. In germline, CDR1 is SGDLS, CDR2 YYNGEE. The V end lost 4 bases, the J end lost 4 bases, and 11 bases lay between the germline ends. CDR3 amino acids: CASSIRQSTEAFF. The CDR3 DNA reads as TGTGCCAGCAGCATTAGACAAAGCACTGAAGCTTTCTTT.

This chain uses TRBV13 with TRBJ2-1; 13 bases fit TRBD2. This CDR3 region has 16 residues. Germline V lookup: CDR1 PRHDT, CDR2 FYEKMQ (reference sequence). V was clipped by 6 bases and J by 7 bases; unmatched bases: 9. CDR3 sequence reads: CASRPGTSGMINEQFF. The CDR3 DNA sequence: TGTGCCAGCAGACCAGGGACTAGCGGGATGATTAATGAGCAGTTCTTC.

This clone was picked up one time. The chain employs TRBV5-1 and TRBJ2-7; the D is unclear. Per the germline V gene, CDR1 is SGHRS and CDR2 is YFSETQ. The CDR3 loop spans 14 amino acids. V shed 4 bases and J shed 0 bases, with 11 bases lying between them. The CDR3 here is CASSPLVSSYEQYF. CDR3 DNA: TGCGCCAGCAGCCCCCTGGTTAGCTCCTACGAGCAGTACTTC. The variable domain in full, with the rest retrieved from reference TRBV5-1 and TRBJ2-7, is KAGVTQTPRYLIKTRGQQVTLSCSPISGHRSVSWYQQTPGQGLQFLFEYFSETQRNKGNFPGRFSGRQFSNSRSEMNVSTLELGDSALYLCASSPLVSSYEQYFGPGTRLTVT.

This chain connects TRBV5-6 to TRBJ1-2, with D perhaps matching TRBD1 (6 bases). Germline assignment: CDR1 SGHDT and CDR2 YYEEEE. CDR3 size: 13 residues. Trimming stripped 3 bases from V and 4 bases from J, with 10 bases between. This CDR3 is CASSYDRPYGYTF. CDR3 coding DNA: TGTGCCAGCAGCTACGACAGGCCCTATGGCTACACCTTC.

The V and J genes are TRBV10-3 and TRBJ2-1, with TRBD1 identical over 8 bases. The CDR3 runs 16 residues. Trimming cost V 8 bases and J 5 bases; bases outside gene matches: 14. Germline values: CDR1 ENHRY, CDR2 SYGVKD. The CDR3: CAIQTPPGQDDNEQFF. CDR3 sequence (DNA): TGTGCCATCCAGACCCCCCCGGGACAGGATGACAATGAGCAGTTCTTC.

This chain joins TRBV27 and TRBJ2-1; 7 positions agree with TRBD1. Trimming removed 3 bases from V and 5 bases from J; junction bases left unmatched: 7. The germline V gene encodes CDR1 MNHEY and CDR2 SMNVEV (reference sequence). The CDR3 has 15 residues. The DNA for the CDR3 is TGTGCCAGCAGTTTCCGGACAGGCCGGGACAATGAGCAGTTCTTC. Translated: CASSFRTGRDNEQFF.

This clone came up once. The rearrangement links TRBV7-8 to TRBJ2-7; no clear D. Germline CDR1 and CDR2: SGHVS and FQNEAQ. V dropped 4 bases and J dropped 0 bases, with 10 bases sitting between them. CDR3 length: 14 amino acids. CDR3 sequence reads: CASSYRRNSYEQYF. The DNA of the CDR3 is TGTGCCAGCAGCTACAGAAGGAACTCCTACGAGCAGTACTTC.

This chain links TRBV2 with TRBJ1-1; 7 bases line up with TRBD1. J was trimmed by 2 bases and V by 7 bases; bases with no gene match: 4. The germline gives CDR1 SNHLY, CDR2 FYNNEI. The CDR3 is 13 amino acids. The CDR3 region is CASIYRGNTEAFF. In nucleotides, the CDR3 is TGTGCCAGCATTTACAGGGGTAACACTGAAGCTTTCTTT.

The rearrangement links TRBV3-1 (or the pseudogene TRBV3-2) to TRBJ2-1, with 7 bases lining up with TRBD2. J lost 3 bases, V lost 0 bases, and 5 bases had no gene match. This CDR3 is built from 16 residues. Germline V lookup: CDR1 LGHDT, CDR2 YNNKEL (reference sequence). The CDR3 sequence is CASSQEPAGVYNEQFF. As DNA, the CDR3 is TGTGCCAGCAGCCAAGAGCCGGCGGGAGTCTACAATGAGCAGTTCTTC.

The rearrangement links TRBV28 to TRBJ2-7, with 8 bases that match TRBD1. Germline CDR1 reads MDHEN; CDR2 reads SYDVKM. The CDR3 covers 11 residues. With 8 bases clipped from V and 6 bases from J, the junction kept 3 bases outside the gene matches. The CDR3 loop reads CASGDRLEQYF. The CDR3 coding sequence is TGTGCCAGCGGGGACAGGCTCGAGCAGTACTTC.

This sequence joins TRBV5-1 and TRBJ2-6; D remains ambiguous. CDR1 and CDR2 from the germline V gene are SGHRS and YFSETQ. The CDR3 runs 16 residues. Trimming took off 3 bases at V and 0 bases at J, with 10 bases between the two ends. The CDR3 here is CASSSTINSGANVLTF. The CDR3 bases are TGCGCCAGCAGCTCTACTATCAACTCTGGGGCCAACGTCCTGACTTTC.

The chain has TRBV3-1 (or the pseudogene TRBV3-2) and TRBJ2-1; D remains ambiguous. This CDR3 has 13 amino acids. The V end lost 2 bases, the J end lost 8 bases, and 10 bases lay between the germline ends. Germline V gene sequence: CDR1 LGHDT, CDR2 YNNKEL (reference sequence). CDR3 in amino acids: CASSQSAVHEQFF. CDR3 DNA: TGTGCCAGCAGCCAATCCGCAGTCCATGAGCAGTTCTTC.

The V and J genes are TRBV4-1 and TRBJ2-1; 10 bases fit TRBD2. CDR1 and CDR2 from the germline V gene are MGHRA and YSYEKL. Trimming removed 6 bases from V and 0 bases from J; junction bases left unmatched: 14. The CDR3 is 19 amino acids. CDR3 nucleotide sequence: TGCGCCAGCAGAGCAGGACTAGCGGAGTCCCGGAGCTCCTACAATGAGCAGTTCTTC. Its translation is CASRAGLAESRSSYNEQFF.